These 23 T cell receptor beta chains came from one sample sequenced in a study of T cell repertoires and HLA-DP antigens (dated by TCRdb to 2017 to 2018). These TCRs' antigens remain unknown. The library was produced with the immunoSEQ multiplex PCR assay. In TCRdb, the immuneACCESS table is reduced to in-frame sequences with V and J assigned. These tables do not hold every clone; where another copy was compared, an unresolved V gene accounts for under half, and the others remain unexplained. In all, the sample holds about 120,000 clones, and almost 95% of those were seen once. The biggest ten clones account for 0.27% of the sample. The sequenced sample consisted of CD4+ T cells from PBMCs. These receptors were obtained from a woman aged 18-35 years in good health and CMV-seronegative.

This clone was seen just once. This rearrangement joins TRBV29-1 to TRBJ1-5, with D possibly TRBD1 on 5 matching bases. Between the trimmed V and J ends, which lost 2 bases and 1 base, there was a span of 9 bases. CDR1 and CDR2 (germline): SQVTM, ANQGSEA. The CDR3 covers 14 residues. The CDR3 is CSVETGGSNQPQHF. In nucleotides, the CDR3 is TGCAGCGTTGAAACAGGTGGCAGCAATCAGCCCCAGCATTTT.

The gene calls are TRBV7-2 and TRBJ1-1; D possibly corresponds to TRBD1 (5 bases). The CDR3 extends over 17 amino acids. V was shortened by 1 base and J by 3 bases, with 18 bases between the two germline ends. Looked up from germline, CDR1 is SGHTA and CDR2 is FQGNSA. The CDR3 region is CASSLGLGRGRYTEAFF. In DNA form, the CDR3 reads TGTGCCAGCAGCTTAGGTTTGGGAAGGGGACGGTACACTGAAGCTTTCTTT.

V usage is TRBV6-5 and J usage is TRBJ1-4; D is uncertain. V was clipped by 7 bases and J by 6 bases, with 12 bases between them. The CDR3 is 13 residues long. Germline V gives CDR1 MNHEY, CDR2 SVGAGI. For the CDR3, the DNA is TGTGCCAGCACTACGGACGGTTATGAAAAACTGTTTTTT. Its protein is CASTTDGYEKLFF.

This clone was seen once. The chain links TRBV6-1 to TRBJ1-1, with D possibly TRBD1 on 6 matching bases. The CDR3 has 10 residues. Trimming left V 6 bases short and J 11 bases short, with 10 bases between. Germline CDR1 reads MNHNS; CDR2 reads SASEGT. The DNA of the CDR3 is TGTGCCAGCAGGGGGGCTGGGGCTTTCTTT. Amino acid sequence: CASRGAGAFF.

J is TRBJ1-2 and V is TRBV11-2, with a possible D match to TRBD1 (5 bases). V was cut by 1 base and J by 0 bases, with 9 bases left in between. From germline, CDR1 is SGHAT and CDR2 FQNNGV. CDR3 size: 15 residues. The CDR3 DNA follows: TGTGCCAGCAGCTTAGGGCAGGGCGCTAACTATGGCTACACCTTC. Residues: CASSLGQGANYGYTF.

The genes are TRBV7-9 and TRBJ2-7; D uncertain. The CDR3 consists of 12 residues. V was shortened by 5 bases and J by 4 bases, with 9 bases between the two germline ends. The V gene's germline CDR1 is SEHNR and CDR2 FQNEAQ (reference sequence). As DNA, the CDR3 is TGTGCCAGCAGCCAATGGGCTTACGAGCAGTACGTC. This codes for CASSQWAYEQYV.

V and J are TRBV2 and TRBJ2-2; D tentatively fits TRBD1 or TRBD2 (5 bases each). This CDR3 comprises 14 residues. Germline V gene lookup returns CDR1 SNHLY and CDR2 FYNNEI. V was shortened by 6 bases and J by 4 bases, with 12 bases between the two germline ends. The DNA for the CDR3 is TGTGCCAGCAGCCAGAGGGACGGCACCGGGGAGCTGTTTTTT. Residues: CASSQRDGTGELFF.

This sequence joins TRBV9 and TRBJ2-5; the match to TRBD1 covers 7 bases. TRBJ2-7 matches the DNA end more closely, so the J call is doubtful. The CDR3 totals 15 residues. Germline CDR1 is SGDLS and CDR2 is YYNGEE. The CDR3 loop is CASSGAGSGGYEQYF. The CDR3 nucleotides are TGTGCCAGCAGCGGGGCGGGCTCAGGGGGCTACGAGCAGTACTTC.

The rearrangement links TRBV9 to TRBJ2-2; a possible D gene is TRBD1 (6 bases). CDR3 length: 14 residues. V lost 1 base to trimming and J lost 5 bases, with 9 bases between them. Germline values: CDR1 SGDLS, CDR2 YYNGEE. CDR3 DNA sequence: TGTGCCAGCAGCGTATCACAGGGAACCGGGGAGCTGTTTTTT. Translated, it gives CASSVSQGTGELFF.

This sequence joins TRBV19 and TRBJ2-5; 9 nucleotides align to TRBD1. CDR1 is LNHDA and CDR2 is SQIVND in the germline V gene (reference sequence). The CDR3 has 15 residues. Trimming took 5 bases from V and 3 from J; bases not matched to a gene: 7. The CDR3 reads CASSWRRQGEETQYF. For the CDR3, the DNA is TGTGCCAGTAGTTGGAGGCGACAGGGGGAAGAGACCCAGTACTTC. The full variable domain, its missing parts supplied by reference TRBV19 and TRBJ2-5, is DGGITQSPKYLFRKEGQNVTLSCEQNLNHDAMYWYRQDPGQGLRLIYYSQIVNDFQKGDIAEGYSVSREKKESFPLTVTSAQKNPTAFYLCASSWRRQGEETQYFGPGTRLLVL.

The CDR3 DNA follows: TGTGCCAGTAAGGCAGAAGGACTAGCGGGAGAGCAAGAGACCCAGTACTTC. Protein: CASKAEGLAGEQETQYF. V usage is TRBV19 and J usage is TRBJ2-5; TRBD2 aligns across 13 bases. This CDR3 spans 17 amino acids. V trimming: 7 bases; J trimming: 2 bases; junction bases outside the gene matches: 10. CDR1 and CDR2 (germline): LNHDA, SQIVND (reference sequence).

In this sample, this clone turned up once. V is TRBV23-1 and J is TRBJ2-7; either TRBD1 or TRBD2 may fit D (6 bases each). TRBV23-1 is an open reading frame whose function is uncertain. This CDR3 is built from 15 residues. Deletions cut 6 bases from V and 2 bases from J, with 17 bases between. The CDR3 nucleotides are TGCGCCAGCAGGATATATCGGGGGCGGCCCTACGAGCAGTACGTC. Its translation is CASRIYRGRPYEQYV.

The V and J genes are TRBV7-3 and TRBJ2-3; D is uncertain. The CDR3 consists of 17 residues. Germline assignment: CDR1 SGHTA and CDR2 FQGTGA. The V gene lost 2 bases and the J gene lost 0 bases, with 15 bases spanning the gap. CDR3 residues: CASSLGKRPPSTDTQYF. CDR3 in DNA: TGTGCCAGCAGCTTAGGAAAGAGACCGCCTAGCACAGATACGCAGTATTTT.

This chain's CDR3 is CATSRVRRRRTDTQYF. DNA of the CDR3: TGTGCCACCAGCAGGGTGCGGCGGAGACGCACAGATACGCAGTATTTT. The J gene is TRBJ2-3, the V gene TRBV15; D is ambiguous. The CDR3 has 16 residues. From germline, CDR1 is LNHNV and CDR2 YYDKDF (reference sequence). Trimming took 3 bases from V and 1 from J, leaving 14 bases between them. Full variable domain (rest looked up from reference TRBV15 and TRBJ2-3): DAMVIQNPRYQVTQFGKPVTLSCSQTLNHNVMYWYQQKSSQAPKLLFHYYDKDFNNEADTPDNFQSRRPNTSFCFLDIRSPGLGDTAMYLCATSRVRRRRTDTQYFGPGTRLTVL.

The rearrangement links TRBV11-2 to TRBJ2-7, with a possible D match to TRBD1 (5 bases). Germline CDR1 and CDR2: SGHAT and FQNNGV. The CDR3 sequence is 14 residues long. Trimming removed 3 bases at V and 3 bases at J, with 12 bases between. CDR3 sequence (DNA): TGTGCCAGCAGCTTGGATGAAAGGGGCTACGAGCAGTACTTC. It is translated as CASSLDERGYEQYF.

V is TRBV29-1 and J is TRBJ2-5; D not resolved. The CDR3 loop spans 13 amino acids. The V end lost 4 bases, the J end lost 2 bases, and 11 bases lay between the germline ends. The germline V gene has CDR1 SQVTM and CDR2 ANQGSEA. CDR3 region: CSVGRNPQETQYF. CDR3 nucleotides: TGCAGCGTTGGGCGGAATCCTCAAGAGACCCAGTACTTC.

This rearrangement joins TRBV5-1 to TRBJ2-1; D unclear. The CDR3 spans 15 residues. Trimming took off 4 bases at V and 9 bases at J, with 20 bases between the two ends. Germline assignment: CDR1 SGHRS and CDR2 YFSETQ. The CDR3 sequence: CASSPLGLKGFEQFF. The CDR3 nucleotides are TGCGCCAGCAGCCCGCTAGGCCTCAAGGGTTTTGAGCAGTTCTTC.

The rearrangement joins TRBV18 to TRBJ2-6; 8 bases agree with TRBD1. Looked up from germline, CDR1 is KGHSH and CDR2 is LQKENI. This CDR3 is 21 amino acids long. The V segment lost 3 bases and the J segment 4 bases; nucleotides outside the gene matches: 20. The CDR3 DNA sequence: TGTGCCAGCTCACCCCCCCGGGACAGGACAGGGTGGGTAGCCGGGGCCAACGTCCTGACTTTC. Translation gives CASSPPRDRTGWVAGANVLTF.

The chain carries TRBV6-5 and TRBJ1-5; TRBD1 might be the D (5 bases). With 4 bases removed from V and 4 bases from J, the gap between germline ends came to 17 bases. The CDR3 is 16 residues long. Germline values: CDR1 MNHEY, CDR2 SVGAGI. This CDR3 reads CASSSGATPSNQPQHF. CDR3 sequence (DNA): TGTGCCAGCAGTTCCGGGGCCACACCATCTAATCAGCCCCAGCATTTT.

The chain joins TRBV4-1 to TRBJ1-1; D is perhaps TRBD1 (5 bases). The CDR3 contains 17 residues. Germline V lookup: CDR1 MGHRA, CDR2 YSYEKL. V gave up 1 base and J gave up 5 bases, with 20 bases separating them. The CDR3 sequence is CASSQGGTRVLGTEAFF. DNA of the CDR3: TGCGCCAGCAGCCAAGGGGGCACACGTGTCTTGGGAACTGAAGCTTTCTTT.

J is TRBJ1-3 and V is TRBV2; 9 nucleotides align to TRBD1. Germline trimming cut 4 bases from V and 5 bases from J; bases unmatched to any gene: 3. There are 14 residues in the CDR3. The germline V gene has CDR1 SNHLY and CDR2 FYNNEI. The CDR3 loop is CASSAGQGRNTIYF. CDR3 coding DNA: TGTGCCAGCAGTGCCGGACAGGGGAGAAACACCATATATTTT.

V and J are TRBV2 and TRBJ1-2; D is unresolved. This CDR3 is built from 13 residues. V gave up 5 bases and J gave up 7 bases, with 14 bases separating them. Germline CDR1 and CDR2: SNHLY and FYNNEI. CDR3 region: CASSPSRGPGYTF. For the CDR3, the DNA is TGTGCCAGCAGTCCTTCCAGAGGGCCTGGCTACACCTTC.

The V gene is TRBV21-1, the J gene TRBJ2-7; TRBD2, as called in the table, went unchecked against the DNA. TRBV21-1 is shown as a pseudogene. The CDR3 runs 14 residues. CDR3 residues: CASSKGRDSYEQYV. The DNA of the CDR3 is TGTGCCAGCAGCAAAGGCCGGGACTCCTACGAGCAGTACGTC.